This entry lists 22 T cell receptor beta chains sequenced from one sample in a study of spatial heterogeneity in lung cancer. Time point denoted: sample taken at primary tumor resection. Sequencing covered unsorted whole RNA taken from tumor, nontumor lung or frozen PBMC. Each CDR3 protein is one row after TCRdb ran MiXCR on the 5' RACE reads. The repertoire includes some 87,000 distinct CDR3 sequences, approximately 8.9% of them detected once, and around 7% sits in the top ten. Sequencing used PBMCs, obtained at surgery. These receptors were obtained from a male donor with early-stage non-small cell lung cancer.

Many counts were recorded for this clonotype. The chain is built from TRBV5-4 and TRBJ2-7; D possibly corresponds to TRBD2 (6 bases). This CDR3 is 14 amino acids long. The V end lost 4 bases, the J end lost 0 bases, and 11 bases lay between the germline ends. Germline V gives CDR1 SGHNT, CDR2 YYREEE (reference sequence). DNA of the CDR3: TGTGCCAGCAGCCAGGGACTTAGCTCCTACGAGCAGTACTTC. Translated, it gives CASSQGLSSYEQYF.

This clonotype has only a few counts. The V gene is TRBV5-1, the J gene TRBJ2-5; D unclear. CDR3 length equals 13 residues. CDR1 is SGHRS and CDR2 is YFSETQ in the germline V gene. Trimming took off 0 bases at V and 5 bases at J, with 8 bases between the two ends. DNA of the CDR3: TGCGCCAGCAGCTTGGAATTTGGGGAGACCCAGTACTTC. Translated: CASSLEFGETQYF.

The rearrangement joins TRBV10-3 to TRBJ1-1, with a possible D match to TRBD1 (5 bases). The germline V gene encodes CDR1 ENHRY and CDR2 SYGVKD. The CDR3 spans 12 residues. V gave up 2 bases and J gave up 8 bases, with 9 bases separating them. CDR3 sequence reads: CAISEGDGEAFF. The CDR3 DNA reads TGTGCCATCAGTGAGGGGGACGGGGAAGCTTTCTTT.

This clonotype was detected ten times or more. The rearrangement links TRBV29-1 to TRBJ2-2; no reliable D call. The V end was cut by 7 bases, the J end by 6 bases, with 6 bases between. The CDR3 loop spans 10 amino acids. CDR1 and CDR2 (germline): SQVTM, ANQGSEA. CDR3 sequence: CSATSGELFF. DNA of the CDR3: TGCAGCGCCACGTCCGGGGAGCTGTTTTTT.

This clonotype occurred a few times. The CDR3 sequence: CSARDRVGQPQHF. In DNA, the CDR3 is TGCAGTGCTAGGGACAGGGTAGGTCAGCCCCAGCATTTT. V and J are TRBV20-1 and TRBJ1-5, with TRBD1 identical over 8 bases. Germline trimming cut 3 bases from V and 6 bases from J; bases unmatched to any gene: 4. Looked up from germline, CDR1 is DFQATT and CDR2 is SNEGSKA (reference sequence). CDR3 length: 13 residues.

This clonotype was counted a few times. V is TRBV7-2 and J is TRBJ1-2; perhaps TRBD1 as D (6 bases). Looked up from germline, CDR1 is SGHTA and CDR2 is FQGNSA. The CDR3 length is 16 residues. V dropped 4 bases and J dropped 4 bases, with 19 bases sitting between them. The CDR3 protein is CASSSPGAGAGYGYTF. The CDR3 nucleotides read TGTGCCAGCAGCTCCCCGGGGGCCGGAGCAGGCTATGGCTACACCTTC.

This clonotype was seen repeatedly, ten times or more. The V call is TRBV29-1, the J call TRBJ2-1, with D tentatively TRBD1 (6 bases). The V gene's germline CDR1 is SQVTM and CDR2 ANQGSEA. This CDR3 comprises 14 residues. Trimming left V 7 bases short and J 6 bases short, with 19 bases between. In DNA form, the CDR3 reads TGCAGCGCCACAGGACAGCGAATCTCCAATGAGCAGTTCTTC. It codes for CSATGQRISNEQFF.

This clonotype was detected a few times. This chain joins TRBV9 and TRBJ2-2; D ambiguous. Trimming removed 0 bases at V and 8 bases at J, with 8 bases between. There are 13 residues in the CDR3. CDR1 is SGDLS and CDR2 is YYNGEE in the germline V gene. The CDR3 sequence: CASSVAAAGELFF. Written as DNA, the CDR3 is TGTGCCAGCAGCGTAGCCGCGGCTGGGGAGCTGTTTTTT.

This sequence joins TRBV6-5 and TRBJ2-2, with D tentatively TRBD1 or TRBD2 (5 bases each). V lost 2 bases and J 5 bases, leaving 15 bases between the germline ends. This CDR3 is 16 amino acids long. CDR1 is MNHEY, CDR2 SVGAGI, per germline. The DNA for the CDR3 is TGTGCCAGCAGTTACCCGGCCGGGACCATAACCGGGGAGCTGTTTTTT. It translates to CASSYPAGTITGELFF.

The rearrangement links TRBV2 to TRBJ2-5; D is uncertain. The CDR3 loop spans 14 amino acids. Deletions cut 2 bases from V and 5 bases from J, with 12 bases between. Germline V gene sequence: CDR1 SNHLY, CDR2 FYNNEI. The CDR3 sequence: CASSESDPYETQYF. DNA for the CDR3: TGTGCCAGCAGTGAATCAGACCCTTATGAGACCCAGTACTTC.

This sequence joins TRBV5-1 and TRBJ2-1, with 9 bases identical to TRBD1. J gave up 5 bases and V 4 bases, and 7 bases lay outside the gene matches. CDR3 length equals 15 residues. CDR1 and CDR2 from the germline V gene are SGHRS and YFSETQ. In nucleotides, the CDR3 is TGCGCCAGCAGCCTGGACAGGGGAATCCACAATGAGCAGTTCTTC. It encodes CASSLDRGIHNEQFF.

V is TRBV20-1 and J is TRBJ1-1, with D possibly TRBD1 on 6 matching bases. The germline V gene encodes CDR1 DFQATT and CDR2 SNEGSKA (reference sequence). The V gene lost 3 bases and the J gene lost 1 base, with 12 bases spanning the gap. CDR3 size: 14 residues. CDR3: CSASAGAGNTEAFF. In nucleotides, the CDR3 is TGCAGTGCTAGCGCAGGGGCGGGGAACACTGAAGCTTTCTTT.

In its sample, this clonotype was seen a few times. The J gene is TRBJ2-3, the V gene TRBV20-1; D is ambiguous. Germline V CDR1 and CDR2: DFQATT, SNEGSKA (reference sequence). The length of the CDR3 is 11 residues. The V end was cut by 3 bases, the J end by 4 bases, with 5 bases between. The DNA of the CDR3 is TGCAGTGCTAGGGCCCCAGATACGCAGTATTTT. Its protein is CSARAPDTQYF.

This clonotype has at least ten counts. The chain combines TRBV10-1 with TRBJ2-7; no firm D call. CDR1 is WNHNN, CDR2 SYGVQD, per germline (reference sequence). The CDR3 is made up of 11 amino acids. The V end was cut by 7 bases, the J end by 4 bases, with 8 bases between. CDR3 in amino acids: CASTLTYEQYF. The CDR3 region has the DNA TGCGCCAGCACACTTACTTACGAGCAGTACTTC.

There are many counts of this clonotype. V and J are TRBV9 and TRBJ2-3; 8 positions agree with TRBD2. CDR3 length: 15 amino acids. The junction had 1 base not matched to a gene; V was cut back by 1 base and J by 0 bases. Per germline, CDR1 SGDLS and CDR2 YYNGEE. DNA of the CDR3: TGTGCCAGCAGCGTATCTAGCGGGAGCACAGATACGCAGTATTTT. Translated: CASSVSSGSTDTQYF.

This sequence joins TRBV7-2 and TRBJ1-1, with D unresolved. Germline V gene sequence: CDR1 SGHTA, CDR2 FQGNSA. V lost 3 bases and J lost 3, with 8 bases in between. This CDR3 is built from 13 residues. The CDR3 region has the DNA TGTGCCAGCAGCTTCAGTCGGGACACTGAAGCTTTCTTT. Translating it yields CASSFSRDTEAFF.

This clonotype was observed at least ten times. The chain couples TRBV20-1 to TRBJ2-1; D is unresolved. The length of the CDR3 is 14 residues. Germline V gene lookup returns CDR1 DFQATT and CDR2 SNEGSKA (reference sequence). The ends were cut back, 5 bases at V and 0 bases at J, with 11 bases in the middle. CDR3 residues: CSAPDGSSYNEQFF. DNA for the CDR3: TGCAGTGCTCCGGACGGAAGCTCCTACAATGAGCAGTTCTTC.

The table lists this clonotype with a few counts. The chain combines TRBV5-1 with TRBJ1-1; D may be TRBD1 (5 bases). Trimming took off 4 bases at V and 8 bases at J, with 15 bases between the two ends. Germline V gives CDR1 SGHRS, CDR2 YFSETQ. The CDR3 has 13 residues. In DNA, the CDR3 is TGCGCCAGCAGCCCGGGGGACGGCTCCGAAGCTTTCTTT. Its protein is CASSPGDGSEAFF.

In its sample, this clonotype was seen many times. CDR3 bases: TGTGCCAGCAGTCCACAGGGGGCGCAGATCTCCCAGCATTTT. Its protein is CASSPQGAQISQHF. The chain employs TRBV7-2 and TRBJ1-5; TRBD1 agrees at 9 bases. The CDR3 length is 14 residues. The germline gives CDR1 SGHTA, CDR2 FQGNSA. The J segment lost 11 bases and the V segment lost 6 bases, leaving 11 bases of the junction unmatched.

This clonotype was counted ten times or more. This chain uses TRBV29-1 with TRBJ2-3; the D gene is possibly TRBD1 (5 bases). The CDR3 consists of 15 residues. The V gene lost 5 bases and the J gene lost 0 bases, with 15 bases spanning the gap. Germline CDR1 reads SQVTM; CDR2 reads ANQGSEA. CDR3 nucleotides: TGCAGCGTTCTGGGGCTAGAGACTAGCACAGATACGCAGTATTTT. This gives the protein CSVLGLETSTDTQYF.

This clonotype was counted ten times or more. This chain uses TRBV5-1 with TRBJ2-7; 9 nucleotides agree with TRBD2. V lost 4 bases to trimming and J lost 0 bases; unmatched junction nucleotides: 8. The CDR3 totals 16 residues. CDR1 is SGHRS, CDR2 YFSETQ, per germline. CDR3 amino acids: CASSPYSGGASYEQYF. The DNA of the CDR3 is TGCGCCAGCAGCCCGTATAGCGGGGGCGCCTCCTACGAGCAGTACTTC.

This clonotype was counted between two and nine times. This CDR3 is CASSVDGGLRYNEQFF. DNA of the CDR3: TGTGCCAGCAGCGTAGACGGGGGGCTCCGTTACAATGAGCAGTTCTTC. The chain carries TRBV9 and TRBJ2-1; D might be TRBD2 (7 bases). The V end lost 0 bases, the J end lost 4 bases, and 14 bases lay between the germline ends. CDR1 is SGDLS and CDR2 is YYNGEE in the germline V gene. This CDR3 spans 16 amino acids.